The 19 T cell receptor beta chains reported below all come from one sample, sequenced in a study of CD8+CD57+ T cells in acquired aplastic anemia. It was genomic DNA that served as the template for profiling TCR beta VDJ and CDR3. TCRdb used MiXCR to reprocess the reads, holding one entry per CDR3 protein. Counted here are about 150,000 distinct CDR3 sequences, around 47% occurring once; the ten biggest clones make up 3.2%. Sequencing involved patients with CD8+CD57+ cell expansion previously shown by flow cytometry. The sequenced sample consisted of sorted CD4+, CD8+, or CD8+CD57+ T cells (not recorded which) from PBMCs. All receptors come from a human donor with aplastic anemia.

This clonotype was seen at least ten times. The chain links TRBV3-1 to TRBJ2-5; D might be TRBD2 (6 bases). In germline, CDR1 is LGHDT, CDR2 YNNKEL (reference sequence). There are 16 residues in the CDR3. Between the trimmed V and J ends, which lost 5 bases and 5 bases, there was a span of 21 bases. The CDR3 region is CASSSGGPTGWETQYF. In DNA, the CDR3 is TGTGCCAGCAGCTCAGGAGGGCCGACGGGTTGGGAGACCCAGTACTTC.

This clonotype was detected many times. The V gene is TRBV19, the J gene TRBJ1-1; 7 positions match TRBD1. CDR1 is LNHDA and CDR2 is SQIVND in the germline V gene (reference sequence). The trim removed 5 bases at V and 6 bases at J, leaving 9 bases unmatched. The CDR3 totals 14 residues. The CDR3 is CASSLRQGRPEAFF. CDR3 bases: TGTGCCAGTAGTCTCAGACAGGGTAGGCCTGAAGCTTTCTTT. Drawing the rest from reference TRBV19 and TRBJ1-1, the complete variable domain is DGGITQSPKYLFRKEGQNVTLSCEQNLNHDAMYWYRQDPGQGLRLIYYSQIVNDFQKGDIAEGYSVSREKKESFPLTVTSAQKNPTAFYLCASSLRQGRPEAFFGQGTRLTVV.

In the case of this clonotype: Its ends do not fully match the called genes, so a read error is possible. The DNA of the CDR3 is TGCGCCAGCAGCCAAGGGGAGGCGGAGTTCTTC. As protein: CASSQGEAEFF. The V and J genes are TRBV7-8 and TRBJ2-1, with a possible D match to TRBD2 (6 bases). The CDR3 sequence is 11 residues long. From germline, CDR1 is SGHVS and CDR2 FQNEAQ. Complete variable domain (other parts from reference TRBV7-8 and TRBJ2-1): GAGVSQSPRYKVAKRGQDVALRCDPISGHVSLFWYQQALGQGPEFLTYFQNEAQLDKSGLPSDRFFAERPEGSVSTLKIQRTQQEDSAVYLCASSQGEAEFFGPGTRLTVL.

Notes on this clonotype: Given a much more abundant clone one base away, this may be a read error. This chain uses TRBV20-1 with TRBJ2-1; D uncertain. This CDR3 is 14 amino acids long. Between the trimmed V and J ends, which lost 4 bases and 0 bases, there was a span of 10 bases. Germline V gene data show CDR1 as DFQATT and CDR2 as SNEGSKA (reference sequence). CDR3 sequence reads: CSAKVGRSYNEQFF. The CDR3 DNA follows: TGCAGTGCTAAAGTCGGGCGCTCCTACAATGAGCAGTTCTTC.

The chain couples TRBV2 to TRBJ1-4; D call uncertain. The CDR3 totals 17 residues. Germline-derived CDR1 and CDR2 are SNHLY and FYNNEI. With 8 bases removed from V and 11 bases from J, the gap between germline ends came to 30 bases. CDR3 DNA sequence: TGTGCCAGCTCACAACTCTCCGCGGTGGCAGGCGGTGAGAAACTGTTTTTT. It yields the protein CASSQLSAVAGGEKLFF.

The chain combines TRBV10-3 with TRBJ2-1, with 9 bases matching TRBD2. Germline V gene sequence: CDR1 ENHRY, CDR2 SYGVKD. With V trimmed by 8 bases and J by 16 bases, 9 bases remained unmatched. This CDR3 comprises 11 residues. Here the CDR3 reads CAIQGGGASFF. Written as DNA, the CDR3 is TGTGCCATCCAGGGCGGGGGGGCCTCTTTCTTC.

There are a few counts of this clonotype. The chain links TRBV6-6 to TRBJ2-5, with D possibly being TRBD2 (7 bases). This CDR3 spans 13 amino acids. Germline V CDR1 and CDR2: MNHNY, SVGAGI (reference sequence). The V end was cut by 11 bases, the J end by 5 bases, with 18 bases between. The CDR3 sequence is CAAKGGVGETQYF. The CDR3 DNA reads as TGTGCCGCCAAAGGGGGGGTCGGGGAGACCCAGTACTTC.

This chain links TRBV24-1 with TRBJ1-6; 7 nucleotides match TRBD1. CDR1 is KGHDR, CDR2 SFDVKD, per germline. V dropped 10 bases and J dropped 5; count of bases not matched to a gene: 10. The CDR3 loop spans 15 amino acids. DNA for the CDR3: TGTGCCACTCAGGCCGGACAGGAGGATAATTCACCCCTCCACTTT. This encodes CATQAGQEDNSPLHF.

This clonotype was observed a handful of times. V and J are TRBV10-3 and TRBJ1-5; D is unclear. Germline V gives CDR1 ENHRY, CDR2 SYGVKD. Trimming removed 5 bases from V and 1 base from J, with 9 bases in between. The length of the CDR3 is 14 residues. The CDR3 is CAISYGRSNQPQHF. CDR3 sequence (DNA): TGTGCCATCAGTTATGGGCGAAGCAATCAGCCCCAGCATTTT.

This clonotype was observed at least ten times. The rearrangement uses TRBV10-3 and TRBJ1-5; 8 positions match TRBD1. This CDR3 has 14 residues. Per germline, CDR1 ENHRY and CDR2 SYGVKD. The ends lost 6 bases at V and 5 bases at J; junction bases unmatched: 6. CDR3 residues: CAISRQGRDQPQHF. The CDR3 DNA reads TGTGCCATCAGCAGACAGGGGAGGGATCAGCCCCAGCATTTT.

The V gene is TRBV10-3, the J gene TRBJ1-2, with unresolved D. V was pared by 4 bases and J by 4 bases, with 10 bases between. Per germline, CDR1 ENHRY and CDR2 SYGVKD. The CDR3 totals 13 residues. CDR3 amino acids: CAISGHRGYGYTF. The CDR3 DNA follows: TGTGCCATCAGTGGACACCGGGGCTATGGCTACACCTTC.

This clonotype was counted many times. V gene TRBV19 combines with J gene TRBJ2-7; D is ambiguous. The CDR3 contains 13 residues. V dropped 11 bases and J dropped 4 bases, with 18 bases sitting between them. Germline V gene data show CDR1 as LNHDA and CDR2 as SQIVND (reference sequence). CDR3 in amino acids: CAVRADQFYEQYV. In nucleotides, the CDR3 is TGTGCCGTAAGGGCCGACCAGTTTTACGAGCAGTACGTC.

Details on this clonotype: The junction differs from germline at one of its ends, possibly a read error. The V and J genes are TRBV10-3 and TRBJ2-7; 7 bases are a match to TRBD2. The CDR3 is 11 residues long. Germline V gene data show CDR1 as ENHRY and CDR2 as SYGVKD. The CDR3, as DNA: TGTGCCATCAGTGAGGCGGGGGACCCAGTTTTC. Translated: CAISEAGDPVF.

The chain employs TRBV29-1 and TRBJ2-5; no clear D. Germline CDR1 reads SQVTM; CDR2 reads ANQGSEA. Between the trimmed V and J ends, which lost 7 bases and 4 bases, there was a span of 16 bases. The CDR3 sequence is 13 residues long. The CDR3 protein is CSARQLLGETQYF. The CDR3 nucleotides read TGCAGCGCCCGCCAGCTATTGGGAGAGACCCAGTACTTC. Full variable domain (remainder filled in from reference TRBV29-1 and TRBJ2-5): SAVISQKPSRDICQRGTSLTIQCQVDSQVTMMFWYRQQPGQSLTLIATANQGSEATYESGFVIDKFPISRPNLTFSTLTVSNMSPEDSSIYLCSARQLLGETQYFGPGTRLLVL.

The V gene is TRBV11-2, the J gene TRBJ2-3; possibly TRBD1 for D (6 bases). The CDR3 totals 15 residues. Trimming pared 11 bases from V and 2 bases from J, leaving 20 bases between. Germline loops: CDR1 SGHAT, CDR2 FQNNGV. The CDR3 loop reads CAGRDNWDDTDTQYF. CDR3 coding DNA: TGTGCCGGACGGGACAATTGGGACGACACAGATACGCAGTATTTT.

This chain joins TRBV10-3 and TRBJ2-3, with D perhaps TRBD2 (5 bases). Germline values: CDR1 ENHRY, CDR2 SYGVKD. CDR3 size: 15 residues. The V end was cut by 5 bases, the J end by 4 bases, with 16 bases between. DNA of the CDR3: TGTGCCATCAGTCCAAAGTGGCTAGCACCAGATACGCAGTATTTT. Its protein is CAISPKWLAPDTQYF.

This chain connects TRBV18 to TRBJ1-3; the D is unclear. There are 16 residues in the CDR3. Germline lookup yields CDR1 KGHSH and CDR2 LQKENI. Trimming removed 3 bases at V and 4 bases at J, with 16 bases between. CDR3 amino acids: CASSPLDTSPGNTIYF. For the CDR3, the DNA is TGTGCCAGCTCACCGCTCGACACCTCCCCGGGAAACACCATATATTTT.

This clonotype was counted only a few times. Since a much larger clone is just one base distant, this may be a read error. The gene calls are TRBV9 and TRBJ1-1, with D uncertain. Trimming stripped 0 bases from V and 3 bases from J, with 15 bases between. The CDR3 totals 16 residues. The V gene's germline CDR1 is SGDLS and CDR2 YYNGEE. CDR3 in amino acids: CASSVGLGERYTEAFF. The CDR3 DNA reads TGTGCCAGCAGCGTAGGGTTGGGCGAGCGGTACACTGAAGCTTTCTTT. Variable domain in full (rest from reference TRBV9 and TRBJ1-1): DSGVTQTPKHLITATGQRVTLRCSPRSGDLSVYWYQQSLDQGLQFLIQYYNGEERAKGNILERFSAQQFPDLHSELNLSSLELGDSALYFCASSVGLGERYTEAFFGQGTRLTVV.

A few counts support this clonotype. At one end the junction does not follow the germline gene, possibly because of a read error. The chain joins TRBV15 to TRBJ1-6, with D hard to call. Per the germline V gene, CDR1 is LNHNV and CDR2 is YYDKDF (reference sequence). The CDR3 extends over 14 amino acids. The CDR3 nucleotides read TGTGCCACCAGCAGAGATGCGAAAAATTCACCCCTCTACTTT. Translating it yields CATSRDAKNSPLYF.